What follows are 10 T cell receptor beta chains derived from one specimen sequenced in a study of PD-L1 blockade in urothelial cancer. TCRdb's copy holds only in-frame clones and misses some; the assay was immunoSEQ multiplex PCR. This table holds some 45,000 clones, 70% to 90% found once. The sample's time point: pretreatment peripheral blood. Sequences were derived from PBMCs, sampled around atezolizumab (anti-PD-L1) treatment. The receptor source for this set is a donor over 35 with urothelial cancer.

The chain joins TRBV29-1 to TRBJ1-2; no reliable D call. Per the germline V gene, CDR1 is SQVTM and CDR2 is ANQGSEA. The CDR3 is made up of 13 amino acids. V was trimmed by 1 base and J by 2 bases, leaving 8 bases between them. CDR3 region: CSVEALPNYGYTF. Here the CDR3 DNA reads TGCAGCGTTGAAGCACTCCCAAACTATGGCTACACCTTC.

This clone came up once. This chain links TRBV2 with TRBJ1-1; TRBD1 matches 7 bases. Losses at the gene ends were 3 bases for V and 4 bases for J; bases not matched to a gene: 5. The germline V gene encodes CDR1 SNHLY and CDR2 FYNNEI. CDR3 length equals 14 residues. CDR3 residues: CASSDRTGATEAFF. The CDR3 nucleotides read TGTGCCAGCAGTGACCGTACAGGGGCCACTGAAGCTTTCTTT.

The chain employs TRBV9 and TRBJ2-3; 8 positions match TRBD2. Germline V gene lookup returns CDR1 SGDLS and CDR2 YYNGEE. CDR3 length: 18 amino acids. V shed 4 bases, J shed 4 bases, and the junction held 17 bases outside the gene matches. CDR3 sequence: CASSPRVILAGPADTQYF. The CDR3 coding sequence is TGTGCCAGCAGCCCCCGGGTCATCTTAGCGGGACCCGCAGATACGCAGTATTTT.

The chain is built from TRBV7-2 and TRBJ2-5; TRBD1 matches 7 bases. This CDR3 is built from 17 residues. Germline values: CDR1 SGHTA, CDR2 FQGNSA. Unmatched junction bases numbered 9, after V lost 0 bases and J lost 2 bases. The CDR3 DNA follows: TGTGCCAGCAGCTTAGCTCGTCCACGACAGGGTCAAGAGACCCAGTACTTC. It is translated as CASSLARPRQGQETQYF.

In DNA form, the CDR3 reads TGTGCCAGCTCACCACCCGGGAGTGGGGGAGAGACCCAGTACTTC. Amino acids: CASSPPGSGGETQYF. The V and J genes are TRBV18 and TRBJ2-5, with D perhaps TRBD2 (6 bases). This CDR3 contains 15 residues. Germline loops: CDR1 KGHSH, CDR2 LQKENI. Deletions cut 0 bases from V and 4 bases from J, with 12 bases between.

V gene TRBV9 combines with J gene TRBJ2-5, with D possibly being TRBD1 (6 bases). From germline, CDR1 is SGDLS and CDR2 YYNGEE. Trimming shortened V by 3 bases and J by 5 bases, and 11 bases separated the two germline ends. CDR3 length equals 13 residues. The CDR3 protein is CASSGGLRETQYF. The DNA of the CDR3 is TGTGCCAGCAGCGGGGGGCTAAGGGAGACCCAGTACTTC.

This chain uses TRBV30 with TRBJ2-1, with 10 bases aligning to TRBD1. V gave up 3 bases and J gave up 10 bases; unmatched junction bases: 6. CDR3 length equals 13 residues. In germline, CDR1 is GTSNPN, CDR2 SVGIG (reference sequence). In DNA form, the CDR3 reads TGTGCCTGGAGCGGGACAGGGGCGTGGGAGCAGTTCTTC. Residues: CAWSGTGAWEQFF.

CDR3 sequence: CASSLGWGPAGQETQYF. In nucleotides, the CDR3 is TGTGCCAGCAGCTTAGGCTGGGGGCCAGCGGGGCAAGAGACCCAGTACTTC. This chain connects TRBV11-2 to TRBJ2-5, with D perhaps matching TRBD2 (7 bases). The V gene's germline CDR1 is SGHAT and CDR2 FQNNGV. The length of the CDR3 is 17 residues. The V gene lost 1 base and the J gene lost 2 bases, with 17 bases spanning the gap.

Notes on this clone: Different DNA sequences within this sample yield the same CDR3. V gene TRBV4-3 combines with J gene TRBJ1-1, with D possibly being TRBD1 (6 bases). The CDR3 loop spans 14 amino acids. CDR1 is LGHNA, CDR2 YSLEER, per germline. The ends were cut back, 1 base at V and 5 bases at J, with 11 bases in the middle. CDR3 sequence reads: CASSQGKGGTEAFF. The CDR3 DNA follows: TGCGCCAGCAGCCAAGGGAAAGGGGGAACTGAAGCTTTCTTT.

The chain carries TRBV29-1 and TRBJ2-1; TRBD2 matches at 8 bases. V lost 5 bases, J lost 0 bases, and 3 bases stayed unmatched. The germline gives CDR1 SQVTM, CDR2 ANQGSEA. The CDR3 covers 14 residues. The DNA for the CDR3 is TGCAGCGTTTCGGGGGGGAGCTCCTACAATGAGCAGTTCTTC. It translates to CSVSGGSSYNEQFF.